Following are 14 T cell receptor beta chains from one sample sequenced in a study of T cells expressing NK-cell markers. With the 5' RACE reads reprocessed, TCRdb shows one record per CDR3 protein and no DNA. The table for this sample gives 500,000 to 600,000 distinct CDR3 sequences. The source material was blood T cells: a sorted CD56 or NKG2C T cell subset, CD4+ or CD8+ T cells, or bulk PBMC T cells (not recorded which). The receptors stem from a man aged 18-30 years in good health.

J is TRBJ2-3 and V is TRBV10-3; TCRdb reports TRBD1, a call that lacks DNA to check it against. This CDR3 contains 13 residues. Germline CDR1 and CDR2: ENHRY and SYGVKD. The CDR3 region is CATQRGLTDTQYF.

The chain has TRBV12-3 or TRBV12-4 and TRBJ2-1; TCRdb reports TRBD2, a call that lacks DNA to check it against. CDR3 length: 16 amino acids. CDR3 protein: CASSLGAEISYNEQFF.

This chain's CDR3 is CSARDGAQGAIDEQFF. The J gene is TRBJ2-1, the V gene TRBV20-1; TCRdb calls TRBD1, which cannot be checked without DNA. There are 16 residues in the CDR3. Germline CDR1 and CDR2: DFQATT and SNEGSKA (reference sequence).

This chain uses TRBV29-1 with TRBJ2-3; the D call from TCRdb, TRBD1, cannot be confirmed without DNA. The CDR3 spans 16 residues. The germline gives CDR1 SQVTM, CDR2 ANQGSEA. The CDR3 here is CSVEWRQLAHTDTQYF.

This chain uses TRBV12-3 or TRBV12-4 with TRBJ1-3. The CDR3 loop spans 16 amino acids. The chain's CDR3 is CASSSPQVSSGNTIYF.

The V call is TRBV28, the J call TRBJ2-5; TCRdb returns TRBD2, unconfirmable since there is no DNA. The germline V gene encodes CDR1 MDHEN and CDR2 SYDVKM. The CDR3 extends over 15 amino acids. CDR3 residues: CASSLLAGPRGTQYF.

CDR3 protein: CASSSSAGGQETQYF. This chain joins TRBV28 and TRBJ2-5; checking the TCRdb D call of TRBD2 is not possible without DNA. Germline CDR1 is MDHEN and CDR2 is SYDVKM. The CDR3 loop spans 15 amino acids.

This chain uses TRBV20-1 with TRBJ2-1; TCRdb returns TRBD2, unconfirmable since there is no DNA. CDR3 length equals 15 residues. In germline, CDR1 is DFQATT, CDR2 SNEGSKA (reference sequence). The chain's CDR3 is CSVSNWVAGYNEQFF.

The chain is built from TRBV6-2 or TRBV6-3 and TRBJ1-5; TCRdb gives TRBD1 as the D gene, but with no DNA this cannot be confirmed. CDR3 length: 15 residues. Germline V gene sequence: CDR1 MNHEY, CDR2 SVGEGT. The CDR3 is CASSPLQAANQPQHF.

This rearrangement joins TRBV20-1 to TRBJ2-3; TCRdb's assignment of TRBD1 cannot be checked, as there is no DNA. CDR3 length equals 16 residues. Germline CDR1 and CDR2: DFQATT and SNEGSKA (reference sequence). This CDR3 reads CSAGNEGVGSPHTQYF.

The chain employs TRBV11-2 and TRBJ1-4. This CDR3 contains 14 residues. Germline values: CDR1 SGHAT, CDR2 FQNNGV. CDR3 protein: CASSFGTLDEKLFF.

The chain uses TRBV5-1 and TRBJ2-4. CDR1 and CDR2 (germline): SGHRS, YFSETQ. The CDR3 is 13 amino acids. The CDR3 reads CASRGLAKNIQYF.

The chain joins TRBV6-5 to TRBJ1-2; TCRdb's assignment of TRBD1 cannot be checked, as there is no DNA. Germline loops: CDR1 MNHEY, CDR2 SVGAGI. CDR3 size: 13 residues. The chain's CDR3 is CASTKGSVYGYTF.

The chain is built from TRBV5-6 and TRBJ2-5. Looked up from germline, CDR1 is SGHDT and CDR2 is YYEEEE. The CDR3 sequence is 16 residues long. CDR3 residues: CASSLRQVSSRETQYF.